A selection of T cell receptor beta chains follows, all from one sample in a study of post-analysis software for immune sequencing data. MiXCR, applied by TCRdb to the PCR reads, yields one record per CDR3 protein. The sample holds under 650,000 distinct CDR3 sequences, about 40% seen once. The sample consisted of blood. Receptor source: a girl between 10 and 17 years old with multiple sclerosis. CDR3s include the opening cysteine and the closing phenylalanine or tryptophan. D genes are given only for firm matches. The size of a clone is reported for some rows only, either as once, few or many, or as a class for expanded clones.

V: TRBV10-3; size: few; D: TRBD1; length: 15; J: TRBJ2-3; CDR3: CAISSGTGSTDTQYF; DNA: TGTGCCATCAGTTCCGGGACAGGGTCCACAGATACGCAGTATTTT
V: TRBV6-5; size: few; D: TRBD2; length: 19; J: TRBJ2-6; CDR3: CASSYSLAGDLSGANVLTF; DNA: TGTGCCAGCAGTTACTCGCTAGCGGGAGATTTATCTGGGGCCAACGTCCTGACTTTC
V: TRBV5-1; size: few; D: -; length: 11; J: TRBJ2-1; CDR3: CASTGSDEQFF; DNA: TGCGCCAGCACGGGAAGCGATGAGCAGTTCTTC
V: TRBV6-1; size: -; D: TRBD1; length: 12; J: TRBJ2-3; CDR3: CATGQFTDTQYF; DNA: TGTGCCACGGGACAGTTCACAGATACGCAGTATTTT
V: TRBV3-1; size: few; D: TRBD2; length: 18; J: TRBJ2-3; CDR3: CASSPRLAGGASTDTQYF; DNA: TGTGCCAGCAGCCCCCGGCTAGCGGGGGGGGCTAGCACAGATACGCAGTATTTT
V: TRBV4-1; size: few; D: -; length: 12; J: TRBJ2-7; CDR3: CASSGASHEQYF; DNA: TGCGCCAGCAGTGGGGCCTCCCACGAGCAGTACTTC
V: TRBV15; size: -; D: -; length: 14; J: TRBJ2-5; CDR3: CATSRGRNQETQYF; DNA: TGTGCCACCAGCAGAGGGCGGAACCAAGAGACCCAGTACTTC
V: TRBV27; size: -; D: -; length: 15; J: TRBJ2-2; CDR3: CASRRARGYSGELFF; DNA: TGTGCCAGCAGGCGGGCGAGGGGATACAGCGGGGAGCTGTTTTTT
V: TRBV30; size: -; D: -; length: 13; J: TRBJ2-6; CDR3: CAWKPRGANVLTF; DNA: TGTGCCTGGAAACCCCGGGGGGCCAACGTCCTGACTTTC
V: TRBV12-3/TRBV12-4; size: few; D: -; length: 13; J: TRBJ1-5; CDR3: CASSPGRNQPQHF; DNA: TGTGCCAGCAGTCCGGGACGCAATCAGCCCCAGCATTTT
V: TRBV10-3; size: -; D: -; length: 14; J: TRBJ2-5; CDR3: CAISESPRQETQYF; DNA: TGTGCCATCAGTGAGTCGCCACGCCAAGAGACCCAGTACTTC
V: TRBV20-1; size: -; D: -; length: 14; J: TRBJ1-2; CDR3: CSARDISEIYGYTF; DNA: TGCAGTGCTAGAGATATATCGGAAATTTATGGCTACACCTTC
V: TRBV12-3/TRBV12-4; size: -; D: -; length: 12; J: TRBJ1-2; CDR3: CASSFRPYGCTF; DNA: TGTGCCAGCAGTTTCCGGCCCTATGGCTGCACCTTC
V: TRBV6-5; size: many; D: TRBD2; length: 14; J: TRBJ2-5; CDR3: CASSYSSGGETQYF; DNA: TGTGCCAGCAGTTACTCTAGCGGGGGTGAGACCCAGTACTTC
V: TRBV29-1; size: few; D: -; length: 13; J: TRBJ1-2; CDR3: CSVESGLNYGYTF; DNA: TGCAGCGTTGAATCGGGGTTGAACTATGGCTACACCTTC
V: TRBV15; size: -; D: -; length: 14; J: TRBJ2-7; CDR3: CATSRDGTGREQYF; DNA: TGTGCCACCAGCAGAGATGGCACAGGGCGGGAGCAGTACTTC
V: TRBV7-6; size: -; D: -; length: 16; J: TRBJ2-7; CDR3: CASKIGVAATQDEQYF; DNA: TGTGCCAGCAAAATAGGGGTGGCGGCTACCCAGGACGAGCAGTACTTC
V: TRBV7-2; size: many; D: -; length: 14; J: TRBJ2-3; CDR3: CASSLSAYGDTQYF; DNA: TGTGCCAGCAGCTTGTCCGCGTACGGCGATACGCAGTATTTT
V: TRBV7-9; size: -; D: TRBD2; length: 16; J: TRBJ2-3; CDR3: CASSPIAGALTDTQYF; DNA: TGTGCCAGCAGCCCTATAGCGGGGGCCCTCACAGATACGCAGTATTTT
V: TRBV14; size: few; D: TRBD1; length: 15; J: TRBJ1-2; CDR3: CASSLTQTGSGGYTF; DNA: TGTGCCAGCAGTCTAACCCAGACAGGGAGTGGCGGCTACACCTTC